Following are 13 T cell receptor beta chains from one sample sequenced in a study of regulatory T cells in long-lasting Graves disease. Sample time point: newly diagnosed GD, antithyroid drugs for less than 3 months. RNA from PBMCs was the source of the TCR library. Building the TCR beta libraries relied on iRepertoire HTBI primers, and CDR3 regions underwent Arm-PCR. One entry per CDR3 protein results from TCRdb running MiXCR on the multiplex PCR reads. The sample records 350,000 to 550,000 distinct CDR3 sequences, around 14% being singletons. This same sample was also taken into another study, of T cells in Graves' hyperthyroidism and ophthalmopathy.

The sample consisted of peripheral blood mononuclear cells (PBMCs), taken at new diagnosis, from a patient treated with antithyroid drugs. The receptor source for this set is a woman under 40 with Graves disease.

At least ten counts were recorded for this clonotype. The chain recombines TRBV12-3 or TRBV12-4 with TRBJ2-7, with 7 bases aligning to TRBD1. Trimming at V came to 10 bases and at J to 2 bases, leaving 8 bases not matched to a gene. This CDR3 is 13 amino acids long. The DNA of the CDR3 is TGTGCCACCGCCCCGGGACAGACCTACGAGCAGTACTTC. Translation: CATAPGQTYEQYF.

The table lists this clonotype with many counts. The chain couples TRBV18 to TRBJ2-5, with TRBD1 as a possible D gene (6 bases). Trimming removed 6 bases at V and 1 base at J, with 12 bases between. The CDR3 consists of 14 residues. Germline assignment: CDR1 KGHSH and CDR2 LQKENI. This CDR3 is CASSQTGVQETQYF. The CDR3 DNA sequence: TGTGCCAGCTCCCAGACAGGAGTCCAAGAGACCCAGTACTTC. The full variable domain, with the rest looked up from reference TRBV18 and TRBJ2-5, is NAGVMQNPRHLVRRRGQEARLRCSPMKGHSHVYWYRQLPEEGLKFMVYLQKENIIDESGMPKERFSAEFPKEGPSILRIQQVVRGDSAAYFCASSQTGVQETQYFGPGTRLLVL.

This clonotype occurred a few times. J is TRBJ2-1 and V is TRBV11-1; 11 positions agree with TRBD2. The CDR3 contains 15 residues. The V gene's germline CDR1 is SGHAT and CDR2 FQDESV (reference sequence). Trimming removed 4 bases from V and 8 bases from J; junction bases left unmatched: 7. The DNA of the CDR3 is TGTGCCAGCAGCTACGAGACTAGCGGGACCTATGAGCAGTTCTTC. This gives the protein CASSYETSGTYEQFF.

On this clonotype itself: Given a much more abundant clone one base away, this may be a read error. This sequence joins TRBV24-1 and TRBJ1-2, with a tentative D call TRBD1 (5 bases). This CDR3 is 14 amino acids long. Germline V gives CDR1 KGHDR, CDR2 SFDVKD. CDR3 sequence: CAISEYGGRSGYTF. In nucleotides, the CDR3 is TGTGCCATCAGTGAATATGGGGGAAGATCGGGCTACACCTTC.

Comment on this clonotype: One end of the junction fails to match germline, which may point to a read error. The V gene is TRBV2, the J gene TRBJ2-7; TRBD2 matches 14 bases. The CDR3 sequence is 14 residues long. Germline loops: CDR1 SNHLY, CDR2 FYNNEI. The CDR3 loop reads CASIPGLAGVVPSF. DNA for the CDR3: TGTGCCAGCATCCCGGGACTAGCGGGAGTCGTACCCTCTTTC.

This clonotype was seen repeatedly, ten times or more. The V gene is TRBV10-3, the J gene TRBJ2-1, with 7 positions matching TRBD2. The CDR3 runs to 15 residues. V lost 4 bases and J lost 6; bases outside the gene matches: 9. The germline V gene has CDR1 ENHRY and CDR2 SYGVKD. CDR3 bases: TGTGCCATCAGTGCGGCGGGAGTGTTTGGCAATGAGCAGTTCTTC. Amino acids: CAISAAGVFGNEQFF.

The rearrangement uses TRBV10-1 and TRBJ2-2; 14 positions match TRBD2. The length of the CDR3 is 20 residues. Germline loops: CDR1 WNHNN, CDR2 SYGVQD (reference sequence). With V trimmed by 4 bases and J by 2 bases, 12 bases remained unmatched. CDR3: CASSGNWGLAGVANTGELFF. DNA for the CDR3: TGCGCCAGCAGTGGTAATTGGGGACTAGCGGGAGTAGCCAACACCGGGGAGCTGTTTTTT.

The V and J genes are TRBV9 and TRBJ1-3, with D uncertain. CDR1 and CDR2 (germline): SGDLS, YYNGEE. Between the trimmed V and J ends, which lost 0 bases and 2 bases, there was a span of 6 bases. The CDR3 contains 14 residues. CDR3 nucleotide sequence: TGTGCCAGCAGCGTAGCACGGACTGGAAACACCATATATTTT. Its translation: CASSVARTGNTIYF.

The chain recombines TRBV7-6 with TRBJ2-7; D is uncertain. CDR1 is SGHVS and CDR2 is FNYEAQ in the germline V gene. The V and J ends lost 0 bases and 5 bases respectively, with 8 bases between them. CDR3 length equals 13 residues. The CDR3 DNA follows: TGTGCCAGCAGCTTAGCTGATTGGGACGAGCAGTACTTC. Translating gives CASSLADWDEQYF.

This clonotype turned up a few times. A clone one base away is much larger, so this may be a read error. The rearrangement uses TRBV24-1 and TRBJ1-5; the D is unclear. The CDR3 is 18 residues long. The germline V and J ends were trimmed by 4 bases and 7 bases, with 25 bases remaining between them. Looked up from germline, CDR1 is KGHDR and CDR2 is SFDVKD. DNA of the CDR3: TGTGCCACCAGTGACCCTCCGGGAGAAAGGGCCATTAAACAGCCCCAGCATTTT. Translating it yields CATSDPPGERAIKQPQHF.

The chain couples TRBV24-1 to TRBJ2-1; 12 bases fit TRBD2. CDR1 KGHDR and CDR2 SFDVKD come from the germline V gene. This CDR3 is 18 amino acids long. Trimming cost V 2 bases and J 1 base; bases outside gene matches: 5. CDR3 in DNA: TGTGCCACCAGTGATTATACGGGACTAGCGGGTTCCTACAATGAGCAGTTCTTC. This codes for CATSDYTGLAGSYNEQFF.

This clonotype was seen a few times. CDR3 amino acids: CASSRAGTGGARSTEAFF. DNA for the CDR3: TGCGCCAGCAGCCGGGCAGGGACAGGGGGCGCAAGATCCACTGAAGCTTTCTTT. This rearrangement joins TRBV10-2 to TRBJ1-1; 12 bases agree with TRBD1. Trimming removed 6 bases from V and 4 bases from J; junction bases left unmatched: 15. The CDR3 is 18 amino acids. In germline, CDR1 is WSHSY, CDR2 SAAADI.

A word on this clonotype: Its ends do not fully match the called genes, so a read error is possible. The rearrangement links TRBV11-2 to TRBJ2-5; TRBD2 might be the D (6 bases). The CDR3 covers 15 residues. Per germline, CDR1 SGHAT and CDR2 FQNNGV. The CDR3 is CANSLDRGGAEAQYF. For the CDR3, the DNA is TGTGCCAACAGCTTAGATAGGGGAGGAGCGGAGGCCCAGTACTTC.